Below, one T cell receptor beta chain is given with its context. The antigen is unknown. These data originate in a study of T cell repertoires in cytomegalovirus infection. Deletions cut 5 bases from V and 6 bases from J, with 18 bases between. The CDR3 totals 14 residues. Germline V CDR1 and CDR2: DFQATT, SNEGSKA (reference sequence). TCRdb redid the calling of the reads with MiXCR, one entry per CDR3 protein. The table shows about half a million distinct CDR3 sequences, with roughly 43% occurring only once. The genes are TRBV20-1 and TRBJ2-3; D gene unclear. The sequences come from cultured PBMCs, collected from culture after CMV antigen stimulation. The TCR originated in a human donor in good health (CMV status not recorded). Some clones in this sample may be carry-over from other donors' samples. The DNA for the CDR3 is TGCAGTGCTCCTCCTCCCATTTTTATGGATACGCAGTATTTT. Translating gives CSAPPPIFMDTQYF.